The 21 T cell receptor beta chains listed next were all sequenced from one sample in a study of cytomegalovirus exposure and HLA in healthy donors. Use of 60 Vbeta and 13 Jbeta primers characterized the PCR. The protocol was immunoSEQ multiplex PCR, while the TCRdb copy is restricted to in-frame clones and leaves out a portion. This sample has 200,000 or so clones, with about four fifths found just once. The sample was PBMCs. The origin of the receptors is a boy between 10 and 17 years old in good health and CMV-seronegative.

This clone was observed once. The chain joins TRBV7-3 to TRBJ1-2, with TRBD1 matching over 8 bases. V gave up 5 bases and J gave up 1 base; unmatched junction bases: 6. The CDR3 is 15 residues long. CDR1 and CDR2 (germline): SGHTA, FQGTGA. CDR3 DNA: TGTGCCAGCAGCCCTACAGGGGGTGTTAACTATGGCTACACCTTC. It codes for CASSPTGGVNYGYTF.

In DNA form, the CDR3 reads TGTGCCAGACCGGGGTTTGGCGAGCAGTACTTC. Protein product: CARPGFGEQYF. The V and J genes are TRBV5-3 and TRBJ2-7; TRBD2 might be the D (5 bases). TRBV5-3 is placed among ORFs of uncertain function. CDR3 size: 11 residues. V lost 7 bases, J lost 6 bases, and 11 bases lay in between.

J is TRBJ2-7 and V is TRBV13; 7 bases line up with TRBD1. This CDR3 has 14 residues. V shed 3 bases and J 4 bases; nucleotides not matched to a gene: 6. The germline V gene encodes CDR1 PRHDT and CDR2 FYEKMQ (reference sequence). Here the CDR3 reads CASSLGTADYEQYF. CDR3 DNA sequence: TGTGCCAGCAGCTTGGGGACAGCAGATTACGAGCAGTACTTC.

This chain links TRBV7-9 with TRBJ1-1; the D gene is possibly TRBD1 (6 bases). The CDR3 sequence is 17 residues long. The germline CDR1 and CDR2 sequences are SEHNR and FQNEAQ (reference sequence). Trimming took off 5 bases at V and 3 bases at J, with 22 bases between the two ends. In nucleotides, the CDR3 is TGTGCCAGCAGCATTCACCCACGGGGGGCACGGCACACTGAAGCTTTCTTT. This encodes CASSIHPRGARHTEAFF. The whole variable domain, remainder taken from reference TRBV7-9 and TRBJ1-1, is DTGVSQNPRHKITKRGQNVTFRCDPISEHNRLYWYRQTLGQGPEFLTYFQNEAQLEKSRLLSDRFSAERPKGSFSTLEIQRTEQGDSAMYLCASSIHPRGARHTEAFFGQGTRLTVV.

The chain couples TRBV5-1 to TRBJ2-5; a possible D gene is TRBD2 (5 bases). Germline V gives CDR1 SGHRS, CDR2 YFSETQ. This CDR3 has 15 residues. V lost 0 bases, J lost 6 bases, and 15 bases lay in between. The chain's CDR3 is CASSLAYGGQQTQYF. CDR3 coding DNA: TGCGCCAGCAGCTTGGCCTATGGAGGTCAACAGACCCAGTACTTC.

This chain uses TRBV30 with TRBJ1-3; no definite D call. CDR1 is GTSNPN, CDR2 SVGIG, per germline (reference sequence). The V gene lost 8 bases and the J gene lost 0 bases, with 17 bases spanning the gap. The CDR3 is made up of 15 amino acids. In DNA form, the CDR3 reads TGTGCCGCCATCCGCCGAGAGCACTCTGGAAACACCATATATTTT. It is translated as CAAIRREHSGNTIYF.

The rearrangement links TRBV28 to TRBJ1-5, with TRBD1 matching over 9 bases. Germline V CDR1 and CDR2: MDHEN, SYDVKM. The CDR3 length is 15 residues. The ends lost 6 bases at V and 4 bases at J; junction bases unmatched: 7. CDR3 DNA: TGTGCCAGCAGCTTGGACAGGGGAGATAATCAGCCCCAGCATTTT. This sequence encodes CASSLDRGDNQPQHF.

This rearrangement joins TRBV5-1 to TRBJ2-5, with 8 positions matching TRBD1. This CDR3 region has 16 residues. Germline CDR1 reads SGHRS; CDR2 reads YFSETQ. The V and J ends lost 1 base and 2 bases, in that order; junction bases with no gene match: 7. The CDR3 coding sequence is TGCGCCAGCAGCTTGAACGGACAGGGCTTTCAAGAGACCCAGTACTTC. Protein sequence: CASSLNGQGFQETQYF. The variable domain in full, with the rest retrieved from reference TRBV5-1 and TRBJ2-5, is KAGVTQTPRYLIKTRGQQVTLSCSPISGHRSVSWYQQTPGQGLQFLFEYFSETQRNKGNFPGRFSGRQFSNSRSEMNVSTLELGDSALYLCASSLNGQGFQETQYFGPGTRLLVL.

The chain links TRBV4-1 to TRBJ2-5; a weak D match, TRBD1 (6 bases). Trimming pared 5 bases from V and 5 bases from J, leaving 12 bases between. CDR1 is MGHRA and CDR2 is YSYEKL in the germline V gene. This CDR3 comprises 13 residues. CDR3 coding DNA: TGCGCCAGCAGCGTAATACAGGGTGAGACCCAGTACTTC. This encodes CASSVIQGETQYF.

This clone was found once. At one end, the junction sequence differs from germline, possibly due to a read error. The chain couples TRBV15 to TRBJ1-2; D is unresolved. The CDR3 has 13 amino acids. Germline V gene lookup returns CDR1 LNHNV and CDR2 YYDKDF (reference sequence). Here the CDR3 reads CAASIPGPYGYTF. DNA for the CDR3: TGTGCCGCCAGCATACCAGGTCCTTATGGCTACACCTTC.

The chain combines TRBV2 with TRBJ1-5; D unclear. Germline-derived CDR1 and CDR2 are SNHLY and FYNNEI. Between the trimmed V and J ends, which lost 2 bases and 3 bases, there was a span of 14 bases. The CDR3 is made up of 16 amino acids. The CDR3: CASSENPGAPNQPQHF. The CDR3 bases are TGTGCCAGCAGTGAAAATCCCGGAGCGCCCAATCAGCCCCAGCATTTT.

The chain recombines TRBV10-3 with TRBJ1-1; D is uncertain. CDR3 length: 14 residues. V was cut by 11 bases and J by 0 bases, with 16 bases left in between. CDR1 and CDR2 (germline): ENHRY, SYGVKD. The CDR3 DNA is TGTGCCTCCCTGGAGCACCAGATGAACACTGAAGCTTTCTTT. Its protein is CASLEHQMNTEAFF.

This clone was counted once. V usage is TRBV30 and J usage is TRBJ1-2; D is unresolved. The CDR3 length is 12 residues. CDR1 and CDR2 from the germline V gene are GTSNPN and SVGIG (reference sequence). With 2 bases removed from V and 2 bases from J, the gap between germline ends came to 6 bases. The CDR3: CAWSIQNYGYTF. The CDR3 nucleotides are TGTGCCTGGAGTATTCAAAACTATGGCTACACCTTC.

A single count supports this clone. The rearrangement uses TRBV27 and TRBJ1-4, with TRBD1 identical over 7 bases. The ends lost 3 bases at V and 4 bases at J; junction bases unmatched: 5. Germline lookup yields CDR1 MNHEY and CDR2 SMNVEV (reference sequence). The CDR3 runs to 15 residues. DNA for the CDR3: TGTGCCAGCAGTTTGTGGGGACAGATTAATGAAAAACTGTTTTTT. Translating gives CASSLWGQINEKLFF.

Here the CDR3 DNA reads TGCGCCAGCAGCTTGAACACGGCGGGGGGGCCTTACGAGCAGTACTTC. Residues: CASSLNTAGGPYEQYF. The V and J genes are TRBV5-1 and TRBJ2-7; 9 bases align to TRBD2. V shed 1 base and J 4 bases; nucleotides not matched to a gene: 9. The germline V gene encodes CDR1 SGHRS and CDR2 YFSETQ. This CDR3 contains 16 residues.

The CDR3 nucleotides read TGTGTGGGGGACCAGGGGGGCACTGAAGCTTTCTTT. Protein product: CVGDQGGTEAFF. The rearrangement links TRBV30 to TRBJ1-1, with 7 bases lining up with TRBD1. This CDR3 region has 12 residues. Germline V CDR1 and CDR2: GTSNPN, SVGIG (reference sequence).

The genes are TRBV28 and TRBJ1-4; 8 nucleotides line up with TRBD1. Trimming at V came to 6 bases and at J to 6 bases, leaving 6 bases not matched to a gene. The CDR3 consists of 14 residues. Looked up from germline, CDR1 is MDHEN and CDR2 is SYDVKM. CDR3 in amino acids: CASSNADRDEKLFF. The CDR3 DNA follows: TGTGCCAGCAGCAACGCGGACAGGGATGAAAAACTGTTTTTT.

This clone occurred once. The genes are TRBV7-9 and TRBJ2-7; no definite D call. Germline CDR1 SEHNR, CDR2 FQNEAQ (reference sequence). Trimming pared 0 bases from V and 0 bases from J, leaving 3 bases between. There are 13 residues in the CDR3. This chain's CDR3 is CASSLASSYEQYF. For the CDR3, the DNA is TGTGCCAGCAGCTTAGCTAGCTCCTACGAGCAGTACTTC.

This rearrangement joins TRBV18 to TRBJ2-2, with 11 bases fitting TRBD2. Looked up from germline, CDR1 is KGHSH and CDR2 is LQKENI. With V trimmed by 3 bases and J by 5 bases, 8 bases remained unmatched. The CDR3 is made up of 17 amino acids. CDR3 in DNA: TGTGCCAGCTCACCCGAACTAGCGGGAGTTGAGACCGGGGAGCTGTTTTTT. It is translated as CASSPELAGVETGELFF.

The rearrangement links TRBV6-5 to TRBJ2-1; TRBD1 agrees at 8 bases. J gave up 8 bases and V 2 bases, and 8 bases lay outside the gene matches. The CDR3 covers 15 residues. Germline V gene sequence: CDR1 MNHEY, CDR2 SVGAGI. The CDR3 region is CASSYGQGQRDEQFF. CDR3 bases: TGTGCCAGCAGTTACGGACAGGGACAGCGCGATGAGCAGTTCTTC.

CDR3 protein: CAWSIGGTARNEQYF. CDR3 DNA: TGTGCCTGGAGCATTGGGGGGACAGCACGCAACGAGCAGTACTTC. V is TRBV30 and J is TRBJ2-7; TRBD1 is a possible D gene (7 bases). This CDR3 is 15 amino acids long. CDR1 and CDR2 (germline): GTSNPN, SVGIG (reference sequence). V gave up 3 bases and J gave up 5 bases, with 20 bases separating them.